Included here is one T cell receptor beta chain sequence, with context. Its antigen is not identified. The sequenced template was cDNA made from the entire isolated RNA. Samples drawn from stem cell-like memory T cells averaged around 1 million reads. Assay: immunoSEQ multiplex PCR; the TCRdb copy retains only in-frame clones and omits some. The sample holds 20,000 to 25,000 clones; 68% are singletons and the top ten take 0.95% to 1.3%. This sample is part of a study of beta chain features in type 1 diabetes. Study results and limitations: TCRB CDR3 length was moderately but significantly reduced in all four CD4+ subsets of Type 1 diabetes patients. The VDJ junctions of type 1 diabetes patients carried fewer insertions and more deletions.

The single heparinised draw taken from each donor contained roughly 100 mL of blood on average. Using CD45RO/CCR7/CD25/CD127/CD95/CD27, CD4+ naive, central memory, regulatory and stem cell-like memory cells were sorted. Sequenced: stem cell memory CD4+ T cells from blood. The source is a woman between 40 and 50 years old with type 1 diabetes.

CDR3 amino acids: CASSPRDGYGYTF. The CDR3 DNA is TGCGCCAGCAGCCCTAGAGATGGTTACGGCTACACCTTC. The rearrangement joins TRBV5-1 to TRBJ1-2; D gene uncertain. The CDR3 extends over 13 amino acids. Germline CDR1 and CDR2: SGHRS and YFSETQ. The V gene lost 4 bases and the J gene lost 8 bases, with 15 bases spanning the gap.